Shown below are 20 T cell receptor beta chains from a single sample sequenced in a study of blood T cell repertoires in COVID-19. Using immunoSEQ multiplex PCR, the repertoire was profiled, and TCRdb retains in-frame clones only, with some absent. The repertoire holds 50,000 to 65,000 clones, around nine tenths seen once, with 3.5% to 5% in the top ten. Sequenced material: peripheral blood. The receptors were sampled from a human donor in a cohort sampled during active COVID-19.

The V call is TRBV5-1, the J call TRBJ1-1, with D unclear. Germline V gene sequence: CDR1 SGHRS, CDR2 YFSETQ. The CDR3 runs to 14 residues. Trimming stripped 5 bases from V and 0 bases from J, with 11 bases between. CDR3 sequence: CASSALFMNTEAFF. The DNA for the CDR3 is TGCGCCAGCAGTGCGCTATTCATGAACACTGAAGCTTTCTTT.

The chain has TRBV5-4 and TRBJ2-7; D is uncertain. Trimming took off 0 bases at V and 4 bases at J, with 8 bases between the two ends. Germline V gene lookup returns CDR1 SGHNT and CDR2 YYREEE (reference sequence). This CDR3 is built from 13 residues. The CDR3 coding sequence is TGTGCCAGCAGCTTGGGAAACTTTTACGAGCAGTACTTC. It is translated as CASSLGNFYEQYF.

The rearrangement joins TRBV6-6 to TRBJ1-1; D unclear. CDR3 size: 14 residues. The V gene's germline CDR1 is MNHNY and CDR2 SVGAGI (reference sequence). Trimming took off 5 bases at V and 1 base at J, with 11 bases between the two ends. The CDR3: CASSHSLKNTEAFF. In DNA, the CDR3 is TGTGCCAGCAGTCACAGTCTTAAGAACACTGAAGCTTTCTTT.

This CDR3 is CASSQQRNNEQFF. In nucleotides, the CDR3 is TGTGCCAGCAGCCAACAGCGGAACAATGAGCAGTTCTTC. The chain uses TRBV3-1 (or the pseudogene TRBV3-2) and TRBJ2-1; possibly TRBD2 for D (5 bases). The length of the CDR3 is 13 residues. The germline V gene has CDR1 LGHDT and CDR2 YNNKEL (reference sequence). V was pared by 2 bases and J by 5 bases, with 7 bases between.

The chain recombines TRBV7-9 with TRBJ2-1; maybe TRBD2 (5 bases). V shed 1 base and J shed 7 bases, with 14 bases lying between them. The CDR3 extends over 15 amino acids. CDR1 SEHNR and CDR2 FQNEAQ come from the germline V gene (reference sequence). The CDR3: CASSLVAGDYNEQFF. As DNA, the CDR3 is TGTGCCAGCAGCTTAGTTGCGGGTGATTATAATGAGCAGTTCTTC.

This chain joins TRBV6-6 and TRBJ1-1; D may be TRBD1 (6 bases). CDR1 and CDR2 (germline): MNHNY, SVGAGI (reference sequence). The length of the CDR3 is 15 residues. V was trimmed by 5 bases and J by 1 base, leaving 14 bases between them. The CDR3 protein is CASSKQQGWNTEAFF. CDR3 sequence (DNA): TGTGCCAGCAGTAAGCAACAGGGATGGAACACTGAAGCTTTCTTT.

The gene calls are TRBV27 and TRBJ2-7; a weak D match, TRBD1 (5 bases). The CDR3 is 13 residues long. Trimming cost V 0 bases and J 4 bases, with 7 bases left between them. Germline CDR1 is MNHEY and CDR2 is SMNVEV (reference sequence). CDR3 in amino acids: CASSLSTGYEQYF. The CDR3 coding sequence is TGTGCCAGCAGTTTATCCACAGGATACGAGCAGTACTTC.

The V call is TRBV3-1 (or the pseudogene TRBV3-2), the J call TRBJ2-2, with TRBD2 matching 10 bases. V lost 1 base, J lost 6 bases, and 8 bases stayed unmatched. CDR1 is LGHDT and CDR2 is YNNKEL in the germline V gene (reference sequence). CDR3 length equals 17 residues. This CDR3 is CASSQGVLAGVSGELFF. The CDR3 DNA reads TGTGCCAGCAGCCAAGGGGTCCTAGCGGGAGTTTCCGGGGAGCTGTTTTTT.

The sample holds one count of this clone. The chain is built from TRBV5-6 and TRBJ1-2, with 7 positions matching TRBD1. Losses at the gene ends were 0 bases for V and 3 bases for J; bases not matched to a gene: 2. This CDR3 spans 14 amino acids. The germline V gene has CDR1 SGHDT and CDR2 YYEEEE. CDR3 region: CASSLGDSYYGYTF. CDR3 bases: TGTGCCAGCAGCTTGGGGGACAGCTACTATGGCTACACCTTC.

This clone was recorded once. This sequence joins TRBV7-6 and TRBJ1-1; D unresolved. Germline CDR1 is SGHVS and CDR2 is FNYEAQ. V shed 4 bases and J shed 4 bases, with 7 bases lying between them. The CDR3 is 12 residues long. CDR3: CASSSGSTEAFF. CDR3 DNA: TGTGCCAGCAGCTCAGGTAGCACTGAAGCTTTCTTT.

This clone showed up just a few times. The chain carries TRBV9 and TRBJ2-5; D is possibly TRBD1 (6 bases). The germline V and J ends were trimmed by 0 bases and 5 bases, with 20 bases remaining between them. CDR1 and CDR2 from the germline V gene are SGDLS and YYNGEE. CDR3 length equals 17 residues. CDR3 sequence (DNA): TGTGCCAGCAGCGTAGGGGGCTGGGACACTGGATTGGAGACCCAGTACTTC. It yields the protein CASSVGGWDTGLETQYF.

The V and J genes are TRBV7-9 and TRBJ2-4, with unresolved D. The V end was cut by 2 bases, the J end by 1 base, with 6 bases between. The CDR3 has 14 residues. Germline CDR1 is SEHNR and CDR2 is FQNEAQ (reference sequence). The CDR3 spells CASSLPEAKNIQYF. In DNA, the CDR3 is TGTGCCAGCAGCTTACCCGAGGCCAAAAACATTCAGTACTTC.

Comments on this clone: The same CDR3 is also encoded by other DNA sequences in this sample. The rearrangement joins TRBV7-9 to TRBJ2-2; 7 bases are a match to TRBD2. The CDR3 consists of 17 residues. Germline CDR1 and CDR2: SEHNR and FQNEAQ (reference sequence). The trim removed 8 bases at V and 1 base at J, leaving 13 bases unmatched. Here the CDR3 DNA reads TGTGCCAGCGACCCCGTGGGGGGGTTGGAGAACACCGGGGAGCTGTTTTTT. This encodes CASDPVGGLENTGELFF.

This rearrangement joins TRBV13 to TRBJ2-4; the D gene is possibly TRBD1 (5 bases). V was clipped by 1 base and J by 3 bases, with 13 bases between them. Per the germline V gene, CDR1 is PRHDT and CDR2 is FYEKMQ (reference sequence). CDR3 length equals 16 residues. CDR3 sequence reads: CASSLVRGRVKNIQYF. The CDR3 DNA is TGTGCCAGCAGCTTAGTGAGAGGCAGGGTCAAAAACATTCAGTACTTC.

The CDR3 loop reads CASSPYYRANTEAFF. Here the CDR3 DNA reads TGTGCCAGCAGTCCGTACTACAGGGCGAACACTGAAGCTTTCTTT. V and J are TRBV28 and TRBJ1-1, with a tentative D call TRBD1 (6 bases). The CDR3 loop spans 15 amino acids. V shed 5 bases and J shed 1 base, with 14 bases lying between them. Germline loops: CDR1 MDHEN, CDR2 SYDVKM.

The gene calls are TRBV7-2 and TRBJ2-1, with a tentative D call TRBD1 (6 bases). V lost 5 bases to trimming and J lost 7 bases, with 12 bases between them. This CDR3 is 13 amino acids long. Germline V CDR1 and CDR2: SGHTA, FQGNSA. DNA of the CDR3: TGTGCCAGCAGCCAATACAGGGAAAATGAGCAGTTCTTC. Protein product: CASSQYRENEQFF.

V usage is TRBV6-1 and J usage is TRBJ1-3; 7 nucleotides line up with TRBD1. Germline trimming cut 2 bases from V and 1 base from J; bases unmatched to any gene: 2. The CDR3 is 15 residues long. From germline, CDR1 is MNHNS and CDR2 SASEGT. The CDR3 reads CASSEQGDSGNTIYF. Written as DNA, the CDR3 is TGTGCCAGCAGTGAACAGGGGGATTCTGGAAACACCATATATTTT.

The chain combines TRBV6-5 with TRBJ2-4; TRBD2 matches 12 bases. Germline V gene sequence: CDR1 MNHEY, CDR2 SVGAGI. The CDR3 is 15 residues long. Unmatched junction bases numbered 9, after V lost 7 bases and J lost 8 bases. The CDR3 loop reads CASIEELAGGDIQYF. CDR3 bases: TGTGCCAGCATCGAGGAACTAGCGGGAGGAGACATTCAGTACTTC.

The genes are TRBV7-9 and TRBJ1-2, with D perhaps TRBD1 (5 bases). The CDR3 runs 13 residues. V was clipped by 1 base and J by 8 bases, with 11 bases between them. Germline CDR1 and CDR2: SEHNR and FQNEAQ (reference sequence). The CDR3 nucleotides are TGTGCCAGCAGCTTAGAGGGGCGGGAAGGCTACACCTTC. Its translation is CASSLEGREGYTF.

As DNA, the CDR3 is TGTGCCACCAGCAGAGATTATGCCAGATCCGTTATCGGGGAGCTGTTTTTT. The encoded protein is CATSRDYARSVIGELFF. This chain uses TRBV15 with TRBJ2-2; D uncertain. Between the trimmed V and J ends, which lost 0 bases and 7 bases, there was a span of 18 bases. This CDR3 is built from 17 residues. CDR1 and CDR2 from the germline V gene are LNHNV and YYDKDF (reference sequence). Using reference TRBV15 and TRBJ2-2 for the parts outside the CDR3, the full variable domain is DAMVIQNPRYQVTQFGKPVTLSCSQTLNHNVMYWYQQKSSQAPKLLFHYYDKDFNNEADTPDNFQSRRPNTSFCFLDIRSPGLGDTAMYLCATSRDYARSVIGELFFGEGSRLTVL.